This is a list of T cell receptor beta chains from one sample in a study of cytotoxic CD8 clonotypes in ibrutinib-treated CLL. Only in-frame clones appear in the TCRdb table, and some are missing; sequencing was by immunoSEQ multiplex PCR. The sample contains some 140,000 clones, 75% to 95% of which appear only once. This sample comprised PBMCs, obtained after 12 months of ibrutinib treatment. The receptors here all came from a human donor with chronic lymphocytic leukemia. CDR3s include the opening cysteine and the closing phenylalanine or tryptophan. Fields, in order: V gene, clone size, CDR3 length, J gene, D gene, CDR3 protein, CDR3 DNA. The D gene is left open where the match is weak. Rows give clone size only sometimes, using once, few, many, or a class for an expanded clone.

TRBV29-1	.	13	TRBJ1-1	TRBD1	CSGEQGVNTEAFF	TGCAGCGGGGAACAGGGGGTGAACACTGAAGCTTTCTTT
TRBV4-2	.	15	TRBJ2-1	.	CASSQIQQTTDEQFF	TGTGCCAGCAGCCAAATCCAACAGACGACGGATGAGCAGTTCTTC
TRBV2	.	14	TRBJ2-7	TRBD2	CASSSATSGYEQYF	TGTGCCAGCAGTTCCGCCACTAGCGGATACGAGCAGTACTTC
TRBV9	.	14	TRBJ2-7	.	CATPTRDTPYEQYF	TGTGCCACCCCGACCCGGGACACACCCTACGAGCAGTACTTC
TRBV7-6	once	13	TRBJ2-5	TRBD2	CASSFRGGETQYF	TGTGCCAGCAGCTTTCGGGGAGGGGAGACCCAGTACTTC
TRBV19	.	13	TRBJ2-5	.	CASSNRAGETQYF	TGTGCCAGTAGCAACAGGGCGGGAGAGACCCAGTACTTC
TRBV6-5	.	15	TRBJ1-5	TRBD1	CASSRKTGGNQPQHF	TGTGCCAGCAGTCGAAAGACAGGGGGCAATCAGCCCCAGCATTTT
TRBV4-2	once	17	TRBJ2-2	TRBD2	CASSHRLAGGPNGELFF	TGTGCCAGCAGCCATCGACTAGCGGGAGGGCCGAACGGGGAGCTGTTTTTT
TRBV28	.	15	TRBJ2-3	TRBD2	CASAWASGFRDTQYF	TGTGCCAGCGCATGGGCTAGCGGGTTTCGTGATACGCAGTATTTT
TRBV19	.	13	TRBJ2-7	TRBD1	CASSRDRSYEQYF	TGTGCCAGTAGCCGGGACAGGTCGTACGAGCAGTACTTC
TRBV2	.	15	TRBJ1-3	TRBD1	CASPGTGGIGNTIYF	TGTGCCAGTCCCGGGACAGGGGGCATCGGAAACACCATATATTTT
TRBV9	.	13	TRBJ2-7	TRBD2	CASSRLAGDEQYF	TGTGCCAGCAGCCGACTAGCGGGAGACGAGCAGTACTTC
TRBV19	once	14	TRBJ1-2	.	CASNVLLGARGYTF	TGTGCCAGTAATGTGCTATTGGGGGCGCGAGGCTACACCTTC
TRBV7-9	.	9	TRBJ1-2	.	CAFGTGYTF	TGTGCCTTTGGTACGGGCTACACCTTC
TRBV5-8	.	15	TRBJ1-5	.	CASSLAAWSGQPQHF	TGTGCCAGCAGCTTGGCCGCCTGGAGTGGACAGCCCCAGCATTTT
TRBV4-2	.	16	TRBJ2-7	TRBD2	CASSQEKRELFYEQYF	TGTGCCAGCAGCCAAGAAAAGCGGGAGCTTTTCTACGAGCAGTACTTC
TRBV7-9	.	15	TRBJ2-2	TRBD1	CASSPTGVNTGELFF	TGTGCCAGCAGCCCGACAGGGGTCAACACCGGGGAGCTGTTTTTT
TRBV2	.	15	TRBJ2-1	TRBD1	CASSGGTGTYNEQFF	TGTGCCAGCAGTGGAGGGACAGGAACCTACAATGAGCAGTTCTTC
TRBV18	.	14	TRBJ1-4	TRBD1	CASTTGGTNEKLFF	TGTGCCAGCACGACAGGGGGGACTAATGAAAAACTGTTTTTT
TRBV7-3	.	14	TRBJ2-2	.	CASSYQPHTGELFF	TGTGCCAGCAGCTACCAACCTCACACCGGGGAGCTGTTTTTT
TRBV11-2	.	14	TRBJ2-4	.	CASSRDRPGDIQYF	TGTGCCAGCAGCCGAGACAGGCCGGGGGACATTCAGTACTTC
TRBV11-2	.	14	TRBJ2-7	.	CASSPPMKLYEQYF	TGTGCCAGCAGCCCCCCCATGAAGCTCTACGAGCAGTACTTC
TRBV15	.	17	TRBJ2-7	TRBD2	CATSTLLTSGDLCEQYF	TGTGCCACCAGCACACTTCTGACTAGCGGGGACCTTTGCGAGCAGTACTTC
TRBV18	.	17	TRBJ2-7	.	CASSPPNSQGGHYEQYF	TGTGCCAGCTCACCCCCAAATTCCCAGGGAGGACACTACGAGCAGTACTTC
TRBV7-3	few	13	TRBJ1-2	TRBD1	CASSKDRADGYTF	TGTGCCAGCAGCAAGGACAGGGCGGATGGCTACACCTTC
TRBV6-6	.	15	TRBJ2-7	TRBD1	CASRGAGTGGYEQYF	TGTGCCAGCAGAGGCGCCGGGACAGGAGGCTACGAGCAGTACTTC
TRBV28	.	15	TRBJ1-3	.	CASSLVAGGGNTIYF	TGTGCCAGCAGTTTAGTCGCCGGGGGTGGAAACACCATATATTTT
TRBV29-1	.	14	TRBJ1-4	TRBD1	CSVVIGTGVEKLFF	TGCAGCGTTGTCATAGGGACAGGGGTTGAAAAACTGTTTTTT
TRBV18	.	11	TRBJ2-7	.	CASSPLGEQYF	TGTGCCAGCTCACCCCTGGGAGAGCAGTACTTC
TRBV27	.	17	TRBJ2-6	TRBD1	CASSLQGGSLGANVLTF	TGTGCCAGCAGTTTACAAGGGGGCTCGCTTGGGGCCAACGTCCTGACTTTC
TRBV27	.	13	TRBJ1-2	TRBD1	CASSFGDRGYYTF	TGTGCCAGCAGTTTCGGGGACAGGGGGTATTACACCTTC
TRBV11-2	few	15	TRBJ1-5	.	CASSLSGAGNQPQHF	TGTGCCAGCAGCTTATCTGGGGCAGGCAATCAGCCCCAGCATTTT
TRBV6-6	.	15	TRBJ2-7	.	CASSYEVGNTYEQYF	TGTGCCAGCAGTTACGAGGTAGGAAATACCTACGAGCAGTACTTC
TRBV2	.	13	TRBJ2-7	.	CASSSRGTYEQYF	TGTGCCAGCAGTTCCAGAGGAACCTACGAGCAGTACTTC
TRBV10-3	.	14	TRBJ2-3	.	CAIRPTGGTDTQYF	TGTGCCATCAGGCCGACAGGCGGAACAGATACGCAGTATTTT